This record looks at one TCR beta chain sequence and its context. The antigen is unknown. The V and J ends lost 4 bases and 10 bases respectively, with 10 bases between them. The CDR3 has 11 amino acids. CDR1 MNHEY and CDR2 SVGAGI come from the germline V gene. This sample stems from a study of cytomegalovirus exposure and HLA in healthy donors. Study-wide context: In a later analysis, the 100 to 150 validation repertoires were reported to have used the same platform as the approximately 690 first-cohort repertoires. Findings of the study overall: Using the classifier, cytomegalovirus status was reportedly diagnosed with high specificity and sensitivity. Testing in vitro showed a few CMV-associated chains specific for CMV antigens.

Measured with immunoSEQ multiplex PCR; TCRdb has only the in-frame clones, and not every one. The sample lists 150,000 to 200,000 clones, around 96% seen once, with about 0.89% in the top ten. Sequencing was done on a sample of PBMCs. The source of this sequence is a woman aged 18-29 years in good health and CMV-seronegative. The rearrangement uses TRBV6-5 and TRBJ1-1; weak D call: TRBD1 (5 bases). DNA of the CDR3: TGTGCCAGCAGTTTGGGGGGTAGAGCTTTCTTT. Translated, it gives CASSLGGRAFF.